This T cell receptor (beta chain) was recovered during a study of T cell responses to AZD1222 COVID-19 vaccine. This CDR3 has 15 amino acids. CDR1 is SGHNT and CDR2 is YENEEA in the germline V gene. The junction had 5 bases not matched to a gene; V was cut back by 5 bases and J by 3 bases. Clones were sequenced by immunoSEQ multiplex PCR, and TCRdb holds only the in-frame ones, with some missing. The table lists about 120,000 clones, approximately 92% of them singletons. This clone was seen only once. Its antigen is still unknown. Study-wide findings and caveats: AZD1222 recipients seropositive at baseline numbered only 5 or 6. The repertoires were collected only after the peak T cell response.

This receptor was obtained from an adult who received the AZD1222 COVID-19 vaccine. This chain links TRBV11-3 with TRBJ2-1; 9 bases are shared with TRBD1. The sample consisted of peripheral blood, taken 28 days after the second AZD1222 dose. The CDR3 bases are TGTGCCAGCAGCCATACAGGGGGCTTCTACAATGAGCAGTTCTTC. It specifies CASSHTGGFYNEQFF.